Included here is one T cell receptor beta chain sequence, with context. Measured with immunoSEQ multiplex PCR; TCRdb has only the in-frame clones, and not every one. The profile covers hundreds of thousands of clones, with about 89% appearing a single time and 0.0094% taken by the ten largest. The sample is drawn from a study of shared T cell receptors in the human thymus. V shed 3 bases and J 2 bases; nucleotides not matched to a gene: 12. The length of the CDR3 is 18 residues. Germline V gives CDR1 SGDLS, CDR2 YYNGEE. This sample was shared with a second study, whose subject was human thymus T cells. That investigation notes: Resections that were taken during corrective heart surgery supplied the thymus tissue. Thymic as well as blood repertoires seemed to favor certain V and J genes unevenly. What related research reported was that thymic repertoires overlapped highly among unrelated individuals.

Sequences were obtained from thymocytes. The chain links TRBV9 to TRBJ2-3; 10 nucleotides match TRBD2. This clonotype was sampled from a boy less than two years old with a congenital heart defect. CDR3 protein: CASSATKSSGGATDTQYF. The CDR3 DNA follows: TGTGCCAGCAGCGCCACCAAATCTAGCGGGGGAGCCACAGATACGCAGTATTTT.